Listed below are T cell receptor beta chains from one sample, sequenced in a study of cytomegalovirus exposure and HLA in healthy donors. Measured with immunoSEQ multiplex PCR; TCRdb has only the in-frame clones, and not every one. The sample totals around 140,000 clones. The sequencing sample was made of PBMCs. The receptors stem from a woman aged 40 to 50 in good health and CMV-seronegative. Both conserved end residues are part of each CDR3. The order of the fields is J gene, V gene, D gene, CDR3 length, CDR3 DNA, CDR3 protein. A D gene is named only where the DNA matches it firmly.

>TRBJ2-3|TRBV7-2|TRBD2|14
TGTGCCGGCCGTCCGGGGGGGCCAGGAGATACGCAGTATTTT
CAGRPGGPGDTQYF
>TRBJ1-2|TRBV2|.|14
TGTGCCAGCAGTGACGCCGGGACTGGGTATGGCTACACCTTC
CASSDAGTGYGYTF
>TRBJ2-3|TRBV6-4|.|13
TGTGCCAGCAGTGGACAGGGCACAGATACGCAGTATTTT
CASSGQGTDTQYF
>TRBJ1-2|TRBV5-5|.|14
TGTGCCAGCAGCTTGGGCCCCGGAGGCGATGGCTACACCTTC
CASSLGPGGDGYTF
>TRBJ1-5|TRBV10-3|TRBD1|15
TGTGCCATTGGGGACAGGAGAGGTAACAATCAGCCCCAGCATTTT
CAIGDRRGNNQPQHF
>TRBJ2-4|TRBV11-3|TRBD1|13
TGTGCCAGCAGCTCTGGACAGGGAAACATTCAGTACTTC
CASSSGQGNIQYF
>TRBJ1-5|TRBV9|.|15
TGTGCCAGCAGCGTACGAGCAGGGTTGGATCAGCCCCAGCATTTT
CASSVRAGLDQPQHF
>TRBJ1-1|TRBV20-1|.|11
TGCAGTGCTCAAGACTCGCTTAAAGCTTTCTTT
CSAQDSLKAFF
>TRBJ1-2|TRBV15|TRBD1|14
TGTGCCACCAGTCCGCGGACAGGAAGCTATGGCTACACCTTC
CATSPRTGSYGYTF
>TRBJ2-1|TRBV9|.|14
TGTGCCAGCAGCGCGAGCGGACTATCGGATGAGCAGTTCTTC
CASSASGLSDEQFF
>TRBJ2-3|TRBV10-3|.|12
TGTGCCAGCCGACCGGAGGGCGATACGCAGTATTTT
CASRPEGDTQYF
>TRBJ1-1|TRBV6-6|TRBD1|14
TGTGCCAGCAGTCTTCCCGGGACAGACCCTGAAGCTTTCTTT
CASSLPGTDPEAFF
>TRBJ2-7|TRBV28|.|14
TGTGCCAGCAGTTCCCCGTCGGGTAGCTACGAGCAGTACTTC
CASSSPSGSYEQYF
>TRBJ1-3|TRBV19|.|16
TGTGCCAGTAGTATTCTCCCGGTTATATCTGGAAACACCATATATTTT
CASSILPVISGNTIYF
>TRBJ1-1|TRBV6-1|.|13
TGTGCCAGCAGTGCGTCCCTTAACACTGAAGCTTTCTTT
CASSASLNTEAFF
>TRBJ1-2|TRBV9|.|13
TGTGCCAGCAGCGTAGATCTCCAGGGGGGCTACACCTTC
CASSVDLQGGYTF